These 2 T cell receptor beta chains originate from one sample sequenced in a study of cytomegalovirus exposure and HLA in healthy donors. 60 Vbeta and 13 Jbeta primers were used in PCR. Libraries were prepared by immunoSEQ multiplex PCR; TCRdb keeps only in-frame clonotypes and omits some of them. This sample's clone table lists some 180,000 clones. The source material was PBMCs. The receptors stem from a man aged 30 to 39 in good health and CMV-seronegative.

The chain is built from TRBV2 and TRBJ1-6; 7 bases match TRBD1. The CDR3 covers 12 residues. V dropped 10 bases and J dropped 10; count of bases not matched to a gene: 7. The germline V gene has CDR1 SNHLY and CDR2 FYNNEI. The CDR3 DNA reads TGTGCCACCCGACAGGGTGGGTCACCCCTCCACTTT. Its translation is CATRQGGSPLHF.

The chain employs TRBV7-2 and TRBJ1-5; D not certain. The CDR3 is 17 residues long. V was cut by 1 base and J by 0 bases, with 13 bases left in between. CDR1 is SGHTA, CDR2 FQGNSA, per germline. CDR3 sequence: CASSLEGVSYSNQPQHF. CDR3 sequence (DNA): TGTGCCAGCAGCTTAGAGGGAGTCAGTTATAGCAATCAGCCCCAGCATTTT.